This T cell receptor (beta chain) emerged from a study of early T cells in non-severe SARS-CoV-2 infection (dated by TCRdb to the early 2020s). A note on the overall study: Because TCR sequencing was done on bulk RNA from unsorted whole blood, the alpha and beta chains could not be paired.

This clonotype was recorded at least ten times. Its antigen is not yet known. No much larger clone is present one base from it, and per-base qualities are unavailable. Points the paper makes about the study in general: VDJdb matching was skewed toward anti-spike CD8 responses and likely underestimated virus-specific expansions by missing private and CD4 specificities.

This was a case-control study nested in a cohort of healthcare workers in London, UK, who had nasopharyngeal swab PCR tests and blood samples taken every week. Between 23 and 31 March 2020, the week of the UK lockdown, healthcare workers were enrolled and then followed up weekly for as long as 16 weeks. The germline V gene encodes CDR1 MDHEN and CDR2 SYDVKM. Trimming removed 2 bases from V and 0 bases from J; the gene matches leave 4 bases unexplained. The CDR3 starts with the cysteine, ends with the phenylalanine, and has 17 residues. Of the read, only the CDR3 DNA is kept; its 51 bases are in frame from base 1. Receptor amplification or capture employed 5' RACE. The listed sequencing device is NextSeq 500. The TCR library protocol attached unique molecular identifiers to individual cDNA molecules to correct for sequencing error and PCR bias. TCR alpha and beta chains were both sequenced, and the abundances of alpha and beta sequences in each sample were closely correlated with each other. The original pipeline was this. Decombinator V4 was used to annotate the V gene, J gene and CDR3 of the TCR sequences. Expanded TCRs were defined as changing significantly between any two time points under a Poisson model with p below 0.0001. TCR abundances were normalised to the total number of TCRs sequenced per sample and were expressed as counts per million. TRAV1-2 paired with TRAJ12, TRAJ20 or TRAJ33 defined MAIT TCRs, while TRAV10 paired with TRAJ18 defined iNKT TCRs. VDJdb, accessed on 1 November 2021, was searched for TCRs annotated for CMV, EBV and SARS-CoV-2, and TCRs annotated for more than one antigen were excluded. Starting from the raw public reads, TCRdb applied fastp trimming at Q25, assembled clones with MiXCR and retained in-frame beta chains. Every entry covers one CDR3 protein and lists the most common genes and DNA from its rows. These V and J calls are TCRdb output, not the study's own analysis. Recorded for this sample are 68,000 or so distinct CDR3 sequences; around 9.9% of them occurred a single time. The ten top clones hold around 6.4% of the sample.

What was sequenced was whole blood. This TCR was sampled from an adult who was a healthcare worker with PCR-confirmed SARS-CoV-2 infection or an uninfected control (not recorded which). The chain was built from TRBV28 and TRBJ2-3, and 11 junctional nucleotides match TRBD2. The nucleotide sequence is given as TGTGCCAGCAGTTTAGGGACTAGCGGTTATAGCACAGATACGCAGTATTTT. The translation is CASSLGTSGYSTDTQYF.